These T cell receptor beta chains were read from a single sample in a study of cytomegalovirus exposure and HLA in healthy donors. TCRdb's table, derived via immunoSEQ multiplex PCR, lists solely in-frame clones and lacks some. The repertoire holds 150,000 to 250,000 clones, with roughly 84% as singletons. The sequencing input was PBMCs. The receptors derive from a woman aged 25 to 39 in good health and CMV-seropositive. Each CDR3 is given with its conserved first and last residue. Fields, in order: D gene, J gene, clone size, V gene, CDR3 DNA, CDR3 protein. D genes are given only for firm matches. Only part of the rows carry a size: once, few, many, or a class if the clone is expanded.

d_call: -; j_call: TRBJ1-1; clone_size: few; v_call: TRBV9; cdr3_nt: TGTGCCAGCAGTTCCACATGGTCCACTGAAGCTTTCTTT; cdr3_aa: CASSSTWSTEAFF
d_call: TRBD2; j_call: TRBJ2-3; clone_size: -; v_call: TRBV5-6; cdr3_nt: TGTGCCAGCCAAGGAACTGGACTAGAGGTGATAGATACGCAGTATTTT; cdr3_aa: CASQGTGLEVIDTQYF
d_call: -; j_call: TRBJ1-3; clone_size: -; v_call: TRBV19; cdr3_nt: TGTGCCAGTAGCCAACAAGGGGATGCTGGAAACACCATATATTTT; cdr3_aa: CASSQQGDAGNTIYF
d_call: TRBD1; j_call: TRBJ1-2; clone_size: -; v_call: TRBV6-1; cdr3_nt: TGTGCCAGCAGTGCGGACAGGAATGGCTACACCTTC; cdr3_aa: CASSADRNGYTF
d_call: -; j_call: TRBJ2-3; clone_size: -; v_call: TRBV4-2; cdr3_nt: TGTGCCAGCAGCCAAGCGGAGGGGTTGACCTTTCGCGCAGATACGCAGTATTTT; cdr3_aa: CASSQAEGLTFRADTQYF
d_call: TRBD1; j_call: TRBJ2-7; clone_size: -; v_call: TRBV7-2; cdr3_nt: TGTGCCAGCAGCCCGACCTATGGACAGGGCAACTACGAGCAGTACTTC; cdr3_aa: CASSPTYGQGNYEQYF
d_call: TRBD2; j_call: TRBJ2-1; clone_size: -; v_call: TRBV5-1; cdr3_nt: TGCGCCAGCAGGAGGGGAGGGGCTAATGAGCAGTTCTTC; cdr3_aa: CASRRGGANEQFF
d_call: -; j_call: TRBJ2-1; clone_size: -; v_call: TRBV28; cdr3_nt: TGTGCCAGCATCGGGGGGCAAACGAATGAGCAGTTCTTC; cdr3_aa: CASIGGQTNEQFF
d_call: -; j_call: TRBJ2-1; clone_size: -; v_call: TRBV30; cdr3_nt: TGTGCCTGGAGTTGGAGGGCGGACGAGCAGTTCTTC; cdr3_aa: CAWSWRADEQFF
d_call: TRBD1; j_call: TRBJ1-3; clone_size: once; v_call: TRBV6-5; cdr3_nt: TGTGCCAGCAGTTACTCAGGGACAGGGCGCGGAAACACCATATATTTT; cdr3_aa: CASSYSGTGRGNTIYF
d_call: TRBD2; j_call: TRBJ2-1; clone_size: -; v_call: TRBV7-8; cdr3_nt: TGTGCCAGCGGGGGACTAGCGGGAGCGGATGAGCAGTTCTTC; cdr3_aa: CASGGLAGADEQFF
d_call: -; j_call: TRBJ2-2; clone_size: -; v_call: TRBV11-3; cdr3_nt: TGTGCCAGCAGCTTGGGAGCTGTCACCGGGGAGCTGTTTTTT; cdr3_aa: CASSLGAVTGELFF
d_call: TRBD2; j_call: TRBJ2-5; clone_size: -; v_call: TRBV5-1; cdr3_nt: TGCGCCAGCAGCTTCAACCCGGGACTAGCGGGAGCGGGTGAGACCCAGTACTTC; cdr3_aa: CASSFNPGLAGAGETQYF
d_call: -; j_call: TRBJ2-1; clone_size: -; v_call: TRBV11-3; cdr3_nt: TGTGCCAGCAGCTTGGCAGGTCGTTATGGCAATGAGCAGTTCTTC; cdr3_aa: CASSLAGRYGNEQFF
d_call: TRBD2; j_call: TRBJ2-1; clone_size: -; v_call: TRBV6-5; cdr3_nt: TGTGCCAGCAGTTCGCGACTAGCGGGAGGAAATGAGCAGTTCTTC; cdr3_aa: CASSSRLAGGNEQFF
d_call: TRBD1; j_call: TRBJ2-7; clone_size: -; v_call: TRBV7-9; cdr3_nt: TGTGCCAGCAGCCCAAAACCGGGACAGGGATCTTCGGAGCAGTACTTC; cdr3_aa: CASSPKPGQGSSEQYF
d_call: TRBD2; j_call: TRBJ2-7; clone_size: -; v_call: TRBV28; cdr3_nt: TGTGCCAGCAGTTTATTTGGTTTGGGACTAGCGGTTAGCTCCTACGAGCAGTACTTC; cdr3_aa: CASSLFGLGLAVSSYEQYF
d_call: -; j_call: TRBJ1-2; clone_size: -; v_call: TRBV7-9; cdr3_nt: TGTGCCAGCAGCTCCACAGGTTTAGCTAACTATGGCTACACCTTC; cdr3_aa: CASSSTGLANYGYTF
d_call: -; j_call: TRBJ2-1; clone_size: -; v_call: TRBV5-1; cdr3_nt: TGCGCCAGCAACCCCAGCGGTGCAAGCTCCTACAATGAGCAGTTCTTC; cdr3_aa: CASNPSGASSYNEQFF
d_call: TRBD2; j_call: TRBJ2-1; clone_size: -; v_call: TRBV6-1; cdr3_nt: TGTGCCAGCAGTGCCATAGCGGGAACTGAGCAGTTCTTC; cdr3_aa: CASSAIAGTEQFF